The 20 T cell receptor beta chains below all came from one sample that was sequenced in a study of prognosis after radiotherapy for stage I lung cancer (dated by TCRdb to the early 2020s). The reads were generated on an Illumina HiSeq 3000. Two rounds of multiplex PCR were used to amplify the TCR beta CDR3 region from genomic DNA. In the first PCR round, primers specific to each TRBV and TRBJ gene were used, and the primer sequences were filed in Chinese patent CN105087789A. Clones were called with MiXCR by TCRdb after fastp trimmed the public reads at Q25, and only in-frame beta chains were retained. Records with the same CDR3 protein are collapsed into one entry carrying the most frequent genes and DNA. This sample comprises 30,000 or so distinct CDR3 sequences, 25% to 40% of them detected only once. Of the sample, 33% is held by the ten largest clones. Sequencing was performed on PBMCs, taken before or after stereotactic body radiation therapy (not recorded which). These receptor sequences come from a donor of 50 years or more with non-small cell lung cancer.

In its sample, this clonotype was seen many times. This rearrangement joins TRBV12-3 or TRBV12-4 to TRBJ2-7; 9 bases are a match to TRBD1. The CDR3 length is 14 residues. V shed 4 bases and J 5 bases; nucleotides not matched to a gene: 6. The CDR3 protein is CASSSRQGVNEQYF. The CDR3, as DNA: TGTGCCAGCAGTTCCCGACAGGGGGTAAACGAGCAGTACTTC.

This chain joins TRBV19 and TRBJ2-1, with D tentatively TRBD1 or TRBD2 (5 bases each). The CDR3 is 15 amino acids. V was shortened by 1 base and J by 7 bases, with 14 bases between the two germline ends. CDR1 is LNHDA, CDR2 SQIVND, per germline (reference sequence). The CDR3 sequence is CASSIGRQRINEQFF. The CDR3 coding sequence is TGTGCCAGTAGTATAGGGCGACAGCGGATAAATGAGCAGTTCTTC.

The chain couples TRBV5-6 to TRBJ2-1; tentative D call: TRBD1 (6 bases). Between the trimmed V and J ends, which lost 3 bases and 0 bases, there was a span of 10 bases. Germline lookup yields CDR1 SGHDT and CDR2 YYEEEE. There are 15 residues in the CDR3. DNA of the CDR3: TGTGCCAGCAGCTCCGGACAGAGCTCCTACAATGAGCAGTTCTTC. As protein: CASSSGQSSYNEQFF. The full variable domain, completed using reference TRBV5-6 and TRBJ2-1, is DAGVTQSPTHLIKTRGQQVTLRCSPKSGHDTVSWYQQALGQGPQFIFQYYEEEERQRGNFPDRFSGHQFPNYSSELNVNALLLGDSALYLCASSSGQSSYNEQFFGPGTRLTVL.

This clonotype was detected many times. The gene calls are TRBV24-1 and TRBJ2-5, with D unclear. The ends were cut back, 5 bases at V and 5 bases at J, with 5 bases in the middle. Germline lookup yields CDR1 KGHDR and CDR2 SFDVKD. There are 11 residues in the CDR3. The CDR3, as DNA: TGTGCCACCAGTGCTCTGGAGACCCAGTACTTC. Translated, it gives CATSALETQYF.

Concerning this clonotype: The conserved phenylalanine or tryptophan normally closing the CDR3 is absent here, so this likely arose from a read error. The J gene is TRBJ2-3, the V gene TRBV5-1, with 10 positions matching TRBD2. V was pared by 5 bases and J by 5 bases, with 8 bases of the junction left unmatched. This CDR3 has 15 amino acids. Per the germline V gene, CDR1 is SGHRS and CDR2 is YFSETQ. The CDR3, as DNA: TGCGCCAGCAGATCCCCTAGCGGGAGTGAAGATACGCAGTATTCT. This translates into CASRSPSGSEDTQYS.

At least ten counts were recorded for this clonotype. The rearrangement uses TRBV7-9 and TRBJ2-7, with 9 nucleotides matching TRBD2. This CDR3 is 24 amino acids long. Germline V gene lookup returns CDR1 SEHNR and CDR2 FQNEAQ (reference sequence). Trimming cost V 1 base and J 3 bases; bases outside gene matches: 31. The DNA for the CDR3 is TGTGCCAGCAGCTTAGGAGGCGTTTGGACACCCCTTGCTGGGCGGGAGGGCGGCATCTACGAGCAGTACTTC. It codes for CASSLGGVWTPLAGREGGIYEQYF.

This rearrangement joins TRBV7-9 to TRBJ2-1, with 9 positions matching TRBD2. V lost 2 bases to trimming and J lost 6 bases; unmatched junction nucleotides: 8. Germline CDR1 is SEHNR and CDR2 is FQNEAQ (reference sequence). The CDR3 is 16 residues long. CDR3 DNA sequence: TGTGCCAGCAGCTTAATCGGTGGACTAGCGACCAATGAGCAGTTCTTC. It translates to CASSLIGGLATNEQFF.

The table lists this clonotype with many counts. V and J are TRBV7-6 and TRBJ2-7; 12 bases agree with TRBD2. This CDR3 has 16 residues. Germline V CDR1 and CDR2: SGHVS, FNYEAQ. The J segment lost 0 bases and the V segment lost 0 bases, leaving 0 bases of the junction unmatched. CDR3 sequence: CASSLATSGSSYEQYF. The CDR3 DNA sequence: TGTGCCAGCAGCTTAGCGACTAGCGGGAGCTCCTACGAGCAGTACTTC.

Turning to this clonotype: One junction end does not reproduce the germline sequence, and a read error may be involved. This chain uses TRBV28 with TRBJ2-7; the match to TRBD2 covers 10 bases. Germline CDR1 and CDR2: MDHEN and SYDVKM. CDR3 length: 15 amino acids. This CDR3 is CASRPELAGSYEKYF. CDR3 nucleotide sequence: TGTGCCAGCAGGCCCGAACTAGCGGGATCCTACGAGAAGTACTTC.

The J gene is TRBJ2-3, the V gene TRBV11-2; TRBD2 matches at 9 bases. Germline V gene lookup returns CDR1 SGHAT and CDR2 FQNNGV. This CDR3 is 17 amino acids long. V shed 1 base and J 2 bases; nucleotides not matched to a gene: 7. CDR3 region: CASSLGRTSGYTDTQYF. In DNA, the CDR3 is TGTGCCAGCAGCTTAGGTCGTACTAGCGGGTACACAGATACGCAGTATTTT.

This clonotype was counted at least ten times. The chain joins TRBV2 to TRBJ2-7, with 7 bases identical to TRBD2. The CDR3 covers 14 residues. The J segment lost 5 bases and the V segment lost 5 bases, leaving 9 bases of the junction unmatched. From germline, CDR1 is SNHLY and CDR2 FYNNEI. CDR3 bases: TGTGCCAGCAGTTGGCTGACTAGCCCCCACGAGCAGTACTTC. Encoded protein: CASSWLTSPHEQYF.

This clonotype has only one observation. A far larger clone lies a single base away; this is likely a read error. V gene TRBV6-1 combines with J gene TRBJ2-3; D not resolved. Germline CDR1 reads MNHNS; CDR2 reads SASEGT. The V end was cut by 6 bases, the J end by 2 bases, with 12 bases between. CDR3 length: 14 amino acids. CDR3 in amino acids: CASSFTVYTDTQYF. The CDR3 bases are TGTGCCAGCAGCTTTACCGTGTACACAGATACGCAGTATTTT.

Comment on this clonotype: Since a far larger clone is one base different, this is likely a read error. This chain connects TRBV28 to TRBJ2-3; the D gene is possibly TRBD1 (5 bases). Germline V lookup: CDR1 MDHEN, CDR2 SYDVKM. The CDR3 totals 15 residues. CDR3 sequence reads: CASSVFGPSTGTQYF. CDR3 DNA sequence: TGTGCCAGCAGCGTCTTCGGACCAAGCACAGGTACGCAGTATTTT. Together with reference TRBV28 and TRBJ2-3, the CDR3 gives the full variable domain: DVKVTQSSRYLVKRTGEKVFLECVQDMDHENMFWYRQDPGLGLRLIYFSYDVKMKEKGDIPEGYSVSREKKERFSLILESASTNQTSMYLCASSVFGPSTGTQYFGPGTRLTVL.

There are many counts of this clonotype. This sequence joins TRBV28 and TRBJ1-5, with 9 bases that match TRBD1. The V gene end was trimmed by 5 bases and the J gene end by 10 bases; junction bases not matched to a gene: 9. The germline V gene encodes CDR1 MDHEN and CDR2 SYDVKM. The CDR3 sequence is 14 residues long. The CDR3 is CASSVGTGYDPQHF. CDR3 bases: TGTGCCAGCAGTGTCGGGACAGGGTATGACCCCCAGCATTTT.

There are many counts of this clonotype. The chain recombines TRBV10-3 with TRBJ2-1, with D possibly being TRBD1 (5 bases). Germline CDR1 is ENHRY and CDR2 is SYGVKD. The CDR3 runs to 15 residues. V was trimmed by 4 bases and J by 2 bases, leaving 12 bases between them. The CDR3 DNA follows: TGTGCCATCAGTGGGGGCCCTCCGACCTACAATGAGCAGTTCTTC. Translated, it gives CAISGGPPTYNEQFF.

This clonotype was seen ten or more times. Written as DNA, the CDR3 is TGTGCCAGCAGCCAAGAACTAGCGAAGTTCGACGAGCAGTACTTC. This encodes CASSQELAKFDEQYF. This chain connects TRBV4-2 to TRBJ2-7, with 7 nucleotides matching TRBD2. Per germline, CDR1 LGHNA and CDR2 YNFKEQ. V lost 0 bases, J lost 5 bases, and 7 bases stayed unmatched. The CDR3 runs 15 residues.

Points on this clonotype: A single base is all that separates this from a far larger clone, so a read error is likely. This sequence joins TRBV6-4 and TRBJ2-1, with D possibly called TRBD1 or TRBD2 (5 bases each). CDR1 MRHNA and CDR2 SNTAGT come from the germline V gene. CDR3 length: 11 amino acids. CDR3 in amino acids: CASRAGTRALF. In DNA, the CDR3 is TGTGCCAGCAGGGCCGGGACGCGGGCGTTATTC.

The CDR3 is CASSRLAGVGTMELFF. The CDR3, as DNA: TGTGCCAGTAGCCGGCTAGCGGGAGTTGGAACCATGGAGCTGTTTTTT. The chain couples TRBV27 to TRBJ2-2; 10 bases agree with TRBD2. V shed 9 bases, J shed 10 bases, and the junction held 17 bases outside the gene matches. CDR3 length: 16 residues. Germline V gene lookup returns CDR1 MNHEY and CDR2 SMNVEV (reference sequence).

This clonotype was detected a few times. The J gene is TRBJ1-6, the V gene TRBV5-4, with 7 nucleotides matching TRBD1. The CDR3 runs to 15 residues. The J segment lost 7 bases and the V segment lost 2 bases, leaving 6 bases of the junction unmatched. In germline, CDR1 is SGHNT, CDR2 YYREEE (reference sequence). The CDR3 coding sequence is TGTGCCAGCAGCTTACAGGGGTTCGTGAATTCACCCCTCCACTTT. Its protein product is CASSLQGFVNSPLHF.

In its sample, this clonotype was seen a few times. The J gene is TRBJ2-1, the V gene TRBV7-3, with 7 positions matching TRBD2. The CDR3 covers 14 residues. V gave up 5 bases and J gave up 7 bases; unmatched junction bases: 8. Per the germline V gene, CDR1 is SGHTA and CDR2 is FQGTGA. The CDR3 loop reads CASSPLGGGNEQFF. CDR3 bases: TGTGCCAGCAGCCCCTTGGGGGGGGGGAATGAGCAGTTCTTC.